This T cell receptor (beta chain) originates from a study of blood T cells in healthy people across ages. A second roughly 6 to 12 cycle PCR used barcoded and J-beta primers. TCRdb fed the 5' RACE reads into MiXCR, producing one record per CDR3 protein. There are about 670,000 distinct CDR3 sequences in the sample; over 40% occur only once, and about 32% lies in the top ten. This clonotype was seen a handful of times. CDR1 SGHTA and CDR2 FQGNSA come from the germline V gene. The germline V and J ends were trimmed by 7 bases and 6 bases, with 16 bases remaining between them. The CDR3 runs 15 residues. This receptor was taken from a man older than 75 in good health. The sequenced sample consisted of blood. The V call is TRBV7-2, the J call TRBJ1-6; D not resolved. The CDR3 is CASTPLRQSNSPLHF. For the CDR3, the DNA is TGTGCCAGCACCCCCTTGAGGCAGAGTAATTCACCCCTCCACTTT.